This T cell receptor beta chain was captured by sequencing in a study of blood T cell repertoires in COVID-19. Some clones are missing from TCRdb's copy, which holds only in-frame ones; the method was immunoSEQ multiplex PCR. There are about 350,000 clones in the sample; 88% occur only once, and approximately 1% lies in the top ten. Germline CDR1 is SGHTS and CDR2 is YDEGEE. V was pared by 5 bases and J by 3 bases, with 18 bases between. This CDR3 region has 16 residues. Participants' reported clinical history set cohort assignment. Sample: PBMCs or T cells enriched from blood (not recorded which). The V gene is TRBV5-8, the J gene TRBJ2-1; D possibly corresponds to TRBD1 (5 bases). This TCR was sampled from a woman in her 30s who had been exposed to COVID-19. The CDR3 DNA is TGTGCCAGCAGAAAGCCTAGGGGCATCTACTACAATGAGCAGTTCTTC. It translates to CASRKPRGIYYNEQFF.